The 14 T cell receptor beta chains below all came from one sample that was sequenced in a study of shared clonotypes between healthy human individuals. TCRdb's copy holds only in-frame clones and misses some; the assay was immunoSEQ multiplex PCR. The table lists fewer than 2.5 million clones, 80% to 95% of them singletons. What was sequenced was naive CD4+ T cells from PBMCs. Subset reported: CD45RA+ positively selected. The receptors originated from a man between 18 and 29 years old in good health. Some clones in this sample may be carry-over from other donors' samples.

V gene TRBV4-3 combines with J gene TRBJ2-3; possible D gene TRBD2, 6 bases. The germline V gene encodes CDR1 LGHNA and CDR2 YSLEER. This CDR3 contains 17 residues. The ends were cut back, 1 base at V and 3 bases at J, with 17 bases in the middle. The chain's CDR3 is CASSQVLGAGKTDTQYF. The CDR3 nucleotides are TGCGCCAGCAGCCAAGTCCTCGGAGCGGGCAAAACAGATACGCAGTATTTT.

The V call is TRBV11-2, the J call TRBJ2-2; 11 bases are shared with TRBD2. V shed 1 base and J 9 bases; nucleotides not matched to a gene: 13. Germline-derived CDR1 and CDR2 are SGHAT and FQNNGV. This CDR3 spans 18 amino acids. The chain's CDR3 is CASSLVSSGRTYPRELFF. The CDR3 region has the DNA TGTGCCAGCAGCTTAGTGTCTAGCGGGAGGACATACCCGCGGGAGCTGTTTTTT.

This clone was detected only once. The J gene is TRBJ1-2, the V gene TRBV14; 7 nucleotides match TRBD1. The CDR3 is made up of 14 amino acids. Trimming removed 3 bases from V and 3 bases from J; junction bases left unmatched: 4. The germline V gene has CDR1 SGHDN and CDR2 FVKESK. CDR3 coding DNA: TGTGCCAGCAGCCACTCCGGGACAGACTATGGCTACACCTTC. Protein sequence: CASSHSGTDYGYTF. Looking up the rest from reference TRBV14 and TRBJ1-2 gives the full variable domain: EAGVTQFPSHSVIEKGQTVTLRCDPISGHDNLYWYRRVMGKEIKFLLHFVKESKQDESGMPNNRFLAERTGGTYSTLKVQPAELEDSGVYFCASSHSGTDYGYTFGSGTRLTVV.

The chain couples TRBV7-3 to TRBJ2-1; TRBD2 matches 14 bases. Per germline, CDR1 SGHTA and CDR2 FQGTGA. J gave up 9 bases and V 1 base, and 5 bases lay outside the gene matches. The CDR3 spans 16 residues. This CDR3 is CASSLNGTSGRGEQFF. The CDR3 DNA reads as TGTGCCAGCAGCTTAAACGGGACTAGCGGGAGAGGTGAGCAGTTCTTC.

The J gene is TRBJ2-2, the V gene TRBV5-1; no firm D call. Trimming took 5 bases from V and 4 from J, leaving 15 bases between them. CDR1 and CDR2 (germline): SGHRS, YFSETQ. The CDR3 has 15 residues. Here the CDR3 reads CASRPVAGSTGELFF. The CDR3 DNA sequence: TGCGCCAGCAGGCCCGTAGCCGGATCCACCGGGGAGCTGTTTTTT.

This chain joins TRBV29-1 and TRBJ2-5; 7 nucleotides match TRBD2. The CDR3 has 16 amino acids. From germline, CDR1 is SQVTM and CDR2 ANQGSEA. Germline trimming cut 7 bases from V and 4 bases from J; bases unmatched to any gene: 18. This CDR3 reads CSAGLTGGGGPETQYF. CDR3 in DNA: TGCAGCGCCGGGTTAACGGGAGGCGGGGGACCAGAGACCCAGTACTTC. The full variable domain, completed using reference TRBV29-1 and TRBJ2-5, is SAVISQKPSRDICQRGTSLTIQCQVDSQVTMMFWYRQQPGQSLTLIATANQGSEATYESGFVIDKFPISRPNLTFSTLTVSNMSPEDSSIYLCSAGLTGGGGPETQYFGPGTRLLVL.

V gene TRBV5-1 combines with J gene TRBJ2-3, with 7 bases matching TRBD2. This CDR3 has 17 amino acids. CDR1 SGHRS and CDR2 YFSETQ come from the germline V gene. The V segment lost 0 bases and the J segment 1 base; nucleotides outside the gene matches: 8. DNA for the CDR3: TGCGCCAGCAGCTTGGAGAGGCGTCTAGCGGGCACAGATACGCAGTATTTT. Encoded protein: CASSLERRLAGTDTQYF.

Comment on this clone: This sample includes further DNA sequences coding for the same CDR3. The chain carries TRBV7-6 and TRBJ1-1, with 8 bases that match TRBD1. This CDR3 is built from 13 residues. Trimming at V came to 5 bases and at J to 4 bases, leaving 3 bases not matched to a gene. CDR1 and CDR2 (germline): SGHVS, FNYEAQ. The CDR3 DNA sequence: TGTGCCAGCAGCCTCGGACAGGGCACTGAAGCTTTCTTT. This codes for CASSLGQGTEAFF.

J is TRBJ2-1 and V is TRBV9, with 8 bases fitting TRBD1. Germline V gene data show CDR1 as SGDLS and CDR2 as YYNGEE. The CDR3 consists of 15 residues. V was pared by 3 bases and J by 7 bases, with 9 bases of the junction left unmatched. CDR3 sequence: CASSATGQVTNEQFF. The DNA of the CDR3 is TGTGCCAGCAGCGCGACGGGACAGGTGACTAATGAGCAGTTCTTC.

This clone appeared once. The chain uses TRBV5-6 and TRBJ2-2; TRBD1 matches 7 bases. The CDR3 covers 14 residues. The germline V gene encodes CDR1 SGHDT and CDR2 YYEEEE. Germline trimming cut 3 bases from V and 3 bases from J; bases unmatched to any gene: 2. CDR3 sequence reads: CASSWDRHTGELFF. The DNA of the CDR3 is TGTGCCAGCAGCTGGGACAGACACACCGGGGAGCTGTTTTTT.

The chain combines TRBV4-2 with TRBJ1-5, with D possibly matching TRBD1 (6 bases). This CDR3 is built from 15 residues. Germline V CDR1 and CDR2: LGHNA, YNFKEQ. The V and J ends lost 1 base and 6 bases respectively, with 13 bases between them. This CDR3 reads CASSQVLGGLQPQHF. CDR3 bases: TGTGCCAGCAGCCAAGTTCTTGGGGGCCTTCAGCCCCAGCATTTT.

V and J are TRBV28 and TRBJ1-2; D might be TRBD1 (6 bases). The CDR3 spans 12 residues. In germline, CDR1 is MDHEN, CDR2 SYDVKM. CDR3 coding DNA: TGTGCGCGGAGGGGGGCCCGCTATGGCTACACCTTC. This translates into CARRGARYGYTF.

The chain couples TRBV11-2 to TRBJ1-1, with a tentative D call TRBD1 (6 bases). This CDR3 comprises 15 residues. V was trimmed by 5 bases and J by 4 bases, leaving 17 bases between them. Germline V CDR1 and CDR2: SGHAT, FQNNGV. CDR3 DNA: TGTGCCAGCAGCCCAGAAGGGGGGGCAGGCACTGAAGCTTTCTTT. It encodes CASSPEGGAGTEAFF.

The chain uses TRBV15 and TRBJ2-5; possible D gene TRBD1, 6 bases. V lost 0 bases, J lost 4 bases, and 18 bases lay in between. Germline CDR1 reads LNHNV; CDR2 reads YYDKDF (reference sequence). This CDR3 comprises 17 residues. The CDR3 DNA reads TGTGCCACCAGCAGAGACCGAGGGGGTCATCGGGGAGAGACCCAGTACTTC. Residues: CATSRDRGGHRGETQYF.